The rows below give T cell receptor beta chains drawn from one sample of a study of cytomegalovirus exposure and HLA in healthy donors. Using immunoSEQ multiplex PCR, the repertoire was profiled, and TCRdb retains in-frame clones only, with some absent. Of 120,000 or so clones in the sample, 75% to 90% were seen once. Sequencing was done on a sample of PBMCs. These receptors all stem from a young woman in good health and CMV-seronegative. The CDR3 runs from the conserved cysteine through the conserved F or W. A D gene is named only where the DNA matches it firmly. Expanded clones are given a class, and other clones once, few, many or no size at all.

>TRBV4-3|NA|TRBJ2-1|TRBD2
CASSQAFLAGHSTAYEQFF
TGCGCCAGCAGCCAAGCTTTCCTAGCGGGTCATTCTACGGCGTATGAGCAGTTCTTC
>TRBV12-1|NA|TRBJ2-1|NA
CASSMQLAGDRNEQFF
TGTGCCAGCAGCATGCAACTAGCGGGGGATAGGAATGAGCAGTTCTTC
>TRBV5-6|NA|TRBJ1-5|TRBD1
CASTQGASRGPPQHF
TGTGCCAGCACCCAGGGGGCCTCGCGGGGTCCGCCCCAGCATTTT
>TRBV4-1|NA|TRBJ2-7|NA
CASSQVEQGADEQYF
TGCGCCAGCAGCCAAGTTGAACAGGGTGCCGACGAGCAGTACTTC
>TRBV5-1|NA|TRBJ2-3|TRBD2
CASSLPLAGPWGTDTQYF
TGCGCCAGCAGCTTGCCACTAGCGGGTCCGTGGGGCACAGATACGCAGTATTTT
>TRBV27|NA|TRBJ2-2|TRBD2
CASSPGLAGTGELFF
TGTGCCAGCAGCCCCGGACTAGCGGGAACCGGGGAGCTGTTTTTT
>TRBV7-6|NA|TRBJ2-7|NA
CASSLVGVSEQYF
TGTGCCAGCAGCTTAGTCGGGGTCAGCGAGCAGTACTTC
>TRBV15|NA|TRBJ1-5|NA
CATSREKGEGSNQPQHF
TGTGCCACCAGCAGAGAAAAGGGGGAGGGGAGCAATCAGCCCCAGCATTTT
>TRBV5-1|NA|TRBJ1-4|NA
CASSLERPGNEKLFF
TGCGCCAGCAGCTTGGAACGGCCGGGTAATGAAAAACTGTTTTTT
>TRBV7-2|NA|TRBJ1-5|NA
CASSPSAGEWTQHF
TGTGCCAGCAGCCCCTCTGCCGGGGAATGGACCCAGCATTTT
>TRBV10-2|NA|TRBJ1-1|TRBD1
CASQSSGQGGTEAFF
TGCGCCAGCCAAAGCTCCGGACAGGGGGGCACTGAAGCTTTCTTT
>TRBV6-6|once|TRBJ2-5|TRBD2
CASRASGGFSQETQYF
TGTGCCAGCAGGGCTAGCGGGGGGTTCTCCCAAGAGACCCAGTACTTC
>TRBV11-2|once|TRBJ1-3|TRBD1
CASSRTGVISPSGNTIYF
TGTGCCAGCAGCCGGACAGGAGTTATCTCGCCCTCTGGAAACACCATATATTTT
>TRBV7-9|NA|TRBJ2-7|NA
CASSRGTLSYEQYF
TGTGCCAGCAGCCGCGGGACTCTTTCCTACGAGCAGTACTTC
>TRBV28|NA|TRBJ2-1|TRBD2
CASSQLGASGSYNEQFF
TGTGCCAGCAGCCAACTTGGGGCTAGCGGGAGCTACAATGAGCAGTTCTTC
>TRBV19|NA|TRBJ2-1|NA
CASRRETGNNEQFF
TGTGCCAGTAGAAGGGAAACGGGGAACAATGAGCAGTTCTTC
>TRBV10-1|NA|TRBJ2-3|NA
CASSPGTSDTDTQYF
TGCGCCAGCAGCCCCGGGACATCTGACACAGATACGCAGTATTTT
>TRBV10-2|NA|TRBJ2-7|NA
CASSENSEQYF
TGCGCCAGCAGTGAGAACTCCGAGCAGTACTTC
>TRBV11-2|NA|TRBJ2-7|TRBD2
CASSLVAGGNEQYF
TGTGCCAGCAGCTTAGTAGCGGGAGGAAACGAGCAGTACTTC
>TRBV6-5|NA|TRBJ1-1|NA
CASSLSGDLNTEAFF
TGTGCCAGCAGTCTCAGCGGGGACCTGAACACTGAAGCTTTCTTT
>TRBV10-3|NA|TRBJ2-2|TRBD1
CAISPGQGATGELFF
TGTGCCATCAGCCCGGGACAGGGGGCGACCGGGGAGCTGTTTTTT
>TRBV11-2|few|TRBJ2-1|TRBD1
CASSLRDREQFF
TGTGCCAGCAGCCTCCGGGACAGGGAGCAGTTCTTC
>TRBV14|NA|TRBJ2-5|TRBD1
CASSQERLKTGARQETQYF
TGTGCCAGCAGCCAAGAGAGGCTAAAGACAGGGGCGAGGCAAGAGACCCAGTACTTC
>TRBV7-2|NA|TRBJ2-3|NA
CASSLEPGTSTDTQYF
TGTGCCAGCAGCTTAGAACCGGGGACTAGCACAGATACGCAGTATTTT
>TRBV6-6|NA|TRBJ2-3|TRBD2
CASSLTSATDTQYF
TGTGCCAGCAGTCTTACTAGCGCCACAGATACGCAGTATTTT
>TRBV6-4|NA|TRBJ2-1|NA
CASSESQGEGNEQFF
TGTGCCAGCAGTGAGTCACAGGGTGAGGGGAATGAGCAGTTCTTC
>TRBV27|few|TRBJ1-6|NA
CATSRRGMLDNSPLHF
TGTGCCACCTCACGTCGGGGTATGTTGGATAATTCACCCCTCCACTTT
>TRBV30|NA|TRBJ1-1|NA
CAWSRGGLTEAFF
TGTGCCTGGTCCCGGGGGGGGCTCACTGAAGCTTTCTTT
>TRBV27|NA|TRBJ2-7|TRBD1
CASSPGTGIYEQYF
TGTGCCAGCAGTCCCGGGACAGGGATCTACGAGCAGTACTTC
>TRBV6-5|NA|TRBJ1-1|NA
CASSYSGGLNEAFF
TGTGCCAGCAGTTACTCCGGGGGGCTTAATGAAGCTTTCTTT
>TRBV29-1|NA|TRBJ2-4|NA
CSVSVDQNIQYF
TGCAGCGTTTCTGTAGATCAAAACATTCAGTACTTC
>TRBV18|NA|TRBJ2-1|NA
CASSLDSRIYNEQFF
TGTGCCAGCTCCCTAGACAGCCGAATCTACAATGAGCAGTTCTTC
>TRBV2|NA|TRBJ2-3|NA
CASREMLGVSDTQYF
TGTGCCAGCAGGGAAATGCTAGGGGTTTCAGATACGCAGTATTTT
>TRBV11-3|NA|TRBJ2-1|TRBD2
CASSSPAHSTSGYNEQFF
TGTGCCAGCAGCTCTCCAGCGCACTCGACTAGCGGGTACAATGAGCAGTTCTTC
>TRBV20-1|once|TRBJ1-2|TRBD1
CSAPMAGGHTF
TGCAGTGCCCCTATGGCAGGGGGGCACACCTTC
>TRBV5-1|NA|TRBJ2-7|TRBD2
CASSPGGYEQYF
TGCGCCAGCAGCCCGGGAGGATACGAGCAGTACTTC
>TRBV19|once|TRBJ1-4|NA
CASSLAQISSSTNEKLFF
TGTGCCAGTAGTTTGGCACAGATCTCTTCCTCAACTAATGAAAAACTGTTTTTT
>TRBV7-8|NA|TRBJ2-5|TRBD2
CASSSRTSGGETQYF
TGTGCCAGCAGCTCAAGGACTAGCGGGGGTGAGACCCAGTACTTC
>TRBV19|NA|TRBJ1-4|TRBD1
CASSKGQLATNEKLFF
TGTGCCAGTAGTAAGGGACAGCTAGCAACTAATGAAAAACTGTTTTTT
>TRBV9|NA|TRBJ1-1|NA
CASSPFREAFF
TGTGCCAGCAGCCCGTTTCGTGAAGCTTTCTTT
>TRBV10-3|NA|TRBJ1-1|TRBD1
CAISESLTGALAFF
TGTGCCATCAGTGAGTCGTTAACAGGGGCGCTAGCTTTCTTT
>TRBV7-9|NA|TRBJ1-4|NA
CASSRRGLNEKLFF
TGTGCCAGCAGCCGTAGAGGGCTTAATGAAAAACTGTTTTTT
>TRBV4-1|NA|TRBJ2-5|TRBD1
CASSQQPGQGGETQYF
TGCGCCAGCAGCCAACAACCGGGACAGGGTGGGGAGACCCAGTACTTC